This entry lists 8 T cell receptor beta chains sequenced from one sample in a study of cytomegalovirus exposure and HLA in healthy donors. The PCR was carried out with 60 Vbeta primers and 13 Jbeta primers. Only in-frame clones appear in the TCRdb table, and some are missing; sequencing was by immunoSEQ multiplex PCR. Of approximately 140,000 clones listed, 70% to 80% are singletons. Material: PBMCs. The receptors come from a human donor in good health.

This clone was found a few times. The V and J genes are TRBV7-9 and TRBJ1-1; 9 bases match TRBD1. This CDR3 has 19 amino acids. Germline V lookup: CDR1 SEHNR, CDR2 FQNEAQ (reference sequence). V dropped 5 bases and J dropped 0; count of bases not matched to a gene: 16. This CDR3 is CASSQRGLITGGLNTEAFF. The CDR3 DNA is TGTGCCAGCAGCCAAAGAGGTCTGATCACAGGGGGCCTGAACACTGAAGCTTTCTTT.

The CDR3 coding sequence is TGTGCCAGCAGCAACCACAGGGACTCACCCCTCCACTTT. Protein: CASSNHRDSPLHF. The rearrangement uses TRBV11-1 and TRBJ1-6; weak D call: TRBD1 (6 bases). The CDR3 sequence is 13 residues long. V lost 5 bases, J lost 10 bases, and 12 bases lay in between. Per the germline V gene, CDR1 is SGHAT and CDR2 is FQDESV (reference sequence).

The CDR3 coding sequence is TGTGCCAGCAGTGATCTAGCGGGAAGTTCCTACGAGCAGTACTTC. Translated: CASSDLAGSSYEQYF. The V gene is TRBV6-1, the J gene TRBJ2-7, with TRBD2 identical over 9 bases. Germline lookup yields CDR1 MNHNS and CDR2 SASEGT. The CDR3 consists of 15 residues. V trimming: 3 bases; J trimming: 1 base; junction bases outside the gene matches: 4.

V usage is TRBV12-5 and J usage is TRBJ2-1, with TRBD2 matching over 8 bases. Germline trimming cut 3 bases from V and 3 bases from J; bases unmatched to any gene: 25. Germline values: CDR1 LGHNT, CDR2 FRNRAP. The CDR3 has 22 amino acids. Here the CDR3 reads CASGFPQKVRGLDQLFYNEQFF. CDR3 in DNA: TGTGCTAGTGGTTTCCCGCAAAAGGTTAGGGGACTAGACCAACTTTTCTACAATGAGCAGTTCTTC.

The gene calls are TRBV5-1 and TRBJ2-1, with 8 bases lining up with TRBD2. V lost 0 bases and J lost 0; bases outside the gene matches: 5. The CDR3 runs to 17 residues. Germline values: CDR1 SGHRS, CDR2 YFSETQ. Written as DNA, the CDR3 is TGCGCCAGCAGCTTGGGGCTAGCGGGTAGCTCCTACAATGAGCAGTTCTTC. Protein product: CASSLGLAGSSYNEQFF.

This chain connects TRBV27 to TRBJ1-2; D not certain. The germline CDR1 and CDR2 sequences are MNHEY and SMNVEV (reference sequence). CDR3 length equals 15 residues. Trimming stripped 3 bases from V and 3 bases from J, with 14 bases between. The DNA of the CDR3 is TGTGCCAGCAGTTTCATGGGTGGTGACTACTATGGCTACACCTTC. Translating it yields CASSFMGGDYYGYTF.

CDR3 bases: TGCGCCAGCAGCTTGGCCCGCGGACTAACGTCAGATACGCAGTATTTT. Translating it yields CASSLARGLTSDTQYF. The V and J genes are TRBV5-1 and TRBJ2-3; a possible D gene is TRBD2 (6 bases). V dropped 0 bases and J dropped 4 bases, with 15 bases sitting between them. Looked up from germline, CDR1 is SGHRS and CDR2 is YFSETQ. This CDR3 spans 16 amino acids.

In this sample, this clone turned up once. This sequence joins TRBV5-1 and TRBJ1-1; TRBD1 matches at 7 bases. J was trimmed by 5 bases and V by 5 bases; bases with no gene match: 9. The CDR3 runs to 14 residues. The germline V gene encodes CDR1 SGHRS and CDR2 YFSETQ. CDR3: CASSSQGGKTEAFF. Here the CDR3 DNA reads TGCGCCAGCAGTTCTCAGGGGGGAAAAACTGAAGCTTTCTTT.